These 27 T cell receptor beta chains originate from one sample sequenced in a study of spatial heterogeneity in lung cancer. Via MiXCR, TCRdb re-called the 5' RACE reads, giving one row per CDR3 protein. The sample lists about 85,000 distinct CDR3 sequences; around 21% were seen once. Specified time point: sample taken at primary tumor resection. No cell sorting; template was whole RNA from tumor, lung tissue or PBMC. The sequenced sample was PBMCs, obtained at surgery. The origin of the receptors is a male donor with early-stage non-small cell lung cancer.

This clonotype was seen a single time. V is TRBV7-2 and J is TRBJ2-1; no clear D. The germline gives CDR1 SGHTA, CDR2 FQGNSA. This CDR3 has 11 residues. Trimming took 4 bases from V and 5 from J, leaving 3 bases between them. Here the CDR3 DNA reads TGTGCCAGCAGCTCAAACAATGAGCAGTTCTTC. Translated: CASSSNNEQFF.

In this sample, this clonotype turned up a few times. V and J are TRBV30 and TRBJ1-6, with D maybe TRBD1 (5 bases). Between the trimmed V and J ends, which lost 3 bases and 7 bases, there was a span of 16 bases. Germline CDR1 and CDR2: GTSNPN and SVGIG (reference sequence). The CDR3 has 15 amino acids. In DNA form, the CDR3 reads TGTGCCTGGAGCCCGGCGGGCGGGGGGAATTCACCCCTCCACTTT. Its protein is CAWSPAGGGNSPLHF.

The chain has TRBV7-2 and TRBJ2-4; D ambiguous. Trimming shortened V by 0 bases and J by 0 bases, and 6 bases separated the two germline ends. This CDR3 has 15 residues. Germline-derived CDR1 and CDR2 are SGHTA and FQGNSA. DNA for the CDR3: TGTGCCAGCAGCTTAGCGCCGGGAGCCAAAAACATTCAGTACTTC. The encoded protein is CASSLAPGAKNIQYF. The complete variable domain, with remaining parts taken from reference TRBV7-2 and TRBJ2-4, reads GAGVSQSPSNKVTEKGKDVELRCDPISGHTALYWYRQSLGQGLEFLIYFQGNSAPDKSGLPSDRFSAERTGGSVSTLTIQRTQQEDSAVYLCASSLAPGAKNIQYFGAGTRLSVL.

The chain uses TRBV7-3 and TRBJ1-2; 10 bases are shared with TRBD1. The CDR3 has 15 residues. Germline V lookup: CDR1 SGHTA, CDR2 FQGTGA. J lost 4 bases, V lost 5 bases, and 7 bases had no gene match. In nucleotides, the CDR3 is TGTGCCAGCAGCGTTCAGGGACAGGGGATCTATGGCTACACCTTC. It encodes CASSVQGQGIYGYTF. Full variable domain (rest looked up from reference TRBV7-3 and TRBJ1-2): GAGVSQTPSNKVTEKGKYVELRCDPISGHTALYWYRQSLGQGPEFLIYFQGTGAADDSGLPNDRFFAVRPEGSVSTLKIQRTERGDSAVYLCASSVQGQGIYGYTFGSGTRLTVV.

This clonotype turned up a few times. This chain links TRBV3-1 with TRBJ2-3, with D possibly being TRBD2 (5 bases). V was trimmed by 4 bases and J by 4 bases, leaving 12 bases between them. CDR1 and CDR2 (germline): LGHDT, YNNKEL (reference sequence). There are 14 residues in the CDR3. CDR3 in amino acids: CASSRKGAPDTQYF. The CDR3, as DNA: TGTGCCAGCAGCCGAAAGGGAGCCCCAGATACGCAGTATTTT.

This clonotype was recorded a few times. This chain connects TRBV20-1 to TRBJ1-6; 7 nucleotides agree with TRBD1. The V gene's germline CDR1 is DFQATT and CDR2 SNEGSKA (reference sequence). The CDR3 totals 13 residues. V trimming: 4 bases; J trimming: 7 bases; junction bases outside the gene matches: 4. The CDR3 region is CSATGTENSPLHF. The DNA for the CDR3 is TGCAGTGCTACCGGGACAGAGAATTCACCCCTCCACTTT.

The chain employs TRBV15 and TRBJ1-1; no firm D call. Germline lookup yields CDR1 LNHNV and CDR2 YYDKDF (reference sequence). The CDR3 totals 15 residues. V shed 0 bases and J shed 1 base, with 9 bases lying between them. As DNA, the CDR3 is TGTGCCACCAGCAGAGATCGGCTGGGGAACACTGAAGCTTTCTTT. This gives the protein CATSRDRLGNTEAFF.

The chain carries TRBV6-2 or TRBV6-3 and TRBJ2-1; D call uncertain. The CDR3 is made up of 14 amino acids. Trimming took 2 bases from V and 5 from J, leaving 10 bases between them. Per germline, CDR1 MNHEY and CDR2 SVGEGT. The CDR3 DNA sequence: TGTGCCAGCAGTTACCTTCTTAGTGACAATGAGCAGTTCTTC. This translates into CASSYLLSDNEQFF.

This clonotype was observed a few times. This rearrangement joins TRBV19 to TRBJ2-1; D might be TRBD1 (5 bases). The CDR3 has 15 residues. The ends were cut back, 1 base at V and 2 bases at J, with 9 bases in the middle. CDR1 is LNHDA, CDR2 SQIVND, per germline (reference sequence). The DNA of the CDR3 is TGTGCCAGTAGTATAGGGCAGGGAACCTACAATGAGCAGTTCTTC. Translating gives CASSIGQGTYNEQFF.

The rearrangement uses TRBV10-3 and TRBJ1-4; D call uncertain. Germline CDR1 ENHRY, CDR2 SYGVKD. V was shortened by 0 bases and J by 4 bases, with 9 bases between the two germline ends. This CDR3 has 15 amino acids. CDR3: CAISESGLVNEKLFF. CDR3 nucleotides: TGTGCCATCAGTGAGTCCGGATTGGTTAATGAAAAACTGTTTTTT.

This chain links TRBV27 with TRBJ1-1; D is unresolved. CDR3 size: 13 residues. Germline CDR1 reads MNHEY; CDR2 reads SMNVEV (reference sequence). Trimming left V 3 bases short and J 3 bases short, with 8 bases between. CDR3 in amino acids: CASSFGRYTEAFF. The CDR3 region has the DNA TGTGCCAGCAGTTTCGGGAGGTACACTGAAGCTTTCTTT.

This clonotype was counted ten times or more. The V call is TRBV20-1, the J call TRBJ2-7; TRBD2 matches 12 bases. V lost 5 bases and J lost 4; bases outside the gene matches: 3. The CDR3 has 13 amino acids. The germline V gene has CDR1 DFQATT and CDR2 SNEGSKA (reference sequence). In DNA, the CDR3 is TGCAGTGCTCCCGGGACTAGCGGGTACGAGCAGTACTTC. This translates into CSAPGTSGYEQYF.

This clonotype has a handful of counts. The chain uses TRBV27 and TRBJ2-6; 7 bases are shared with TRBD1. CDR3 length equals 19 residues. Trimming removed 2 bases from V and 3 bases from J; junction bases left unmatched: 13. Germline V CDR1 and CDR2: MNHEY, SMNVEV (reference sequence). The CDR3: CASSLKPTTGKYGANVLTF. The CDR3 nucleotides read TGTGCCAGCAGTTTAAAACCTACGACAGGGAAGTATGGGGCCAACGTCCTGACTTTC.

This clonotype was seen only a few times. This sequence joins TRBV6-1 and TRBJ2-2; the D gene is possibly TRBD2 (6 bases). This CDR3 is 17 amino acids long. Trimming removed 8 bases at V and 2 bases at J, with 21 bases between. Per germline, CDR1 MNHNS and CDR2 SASEGT. CDR3 region: CASLGFRDSHNTGELFF. CDR3 DNA sequence: TGTGCCAGCCTTGGTTTCCGGGACTCGCACAACACCGGGGAGCTGTTTTTT.

In this sample, this clonotype turned up a few times. The chain carries TRBV6-2 or TRBV6-3 and TRBJ1-1, with D unresolved. The CDR3 runs 14 residues. The germline V gene has CDR1 MNHEY and CDR2 SVGEGT. The V end lost 2 bases, the J end lost 0 bases, and 7 bases lay between the germline ends. CDR3 sequence: CASSYLDLNTEAFF. The CDR3 DNA is TGTGCCAGCAGTTACCTGGATCTGAACACTGAAGCTTTCTTT.

The chain couples TRBV19 to TRBJ1-5; D gene ambiguous. The germline V gene has CDR1 LNHDA and CDR2 SQIVND (reference sequence). V was shortened by 6 bases and J by 0 bases, with 9 bases between the two germline ends. The CDR3 has 14 amino acids. CDR3 region: CASRIGNSNQPQHF. CDR3 sequence (DNA): TGTGCCAGTAGGATTGGTAATAGCAATCAGCCCCAGCATTTT.

This clonotype occurred many times. This sequence joins TRBV11-2 and TRBJ2-3, with D tentatively TRBD1 (6 bases). CDR1 is SGHAT, CDR2 FQNNGV, per germline. The CDR3 runs 15 residues. The germline V and J ends were trimmed by 1 base and 2 bases, with 10 bases remaining between them. CDR3 in amino acids: CASSLGGTNTDTQYF. DNA for the CDR3: TGTGCCAGCAGCTTAGGTGGGACAAACACAGATACGCAGTATTTT. Combining the CDR3 with reference TRBV11-2 and TRBJ2-3 gives the whole variable domain EAGVAQSPRYKIIEKRQSVAFWCNPISGHATLYWYQQILGQGPKLLIQFQNNGVVDDSQLPKDRFSAERLKGVDSTLKIQPAKLEDSAVYLCASSLGGTNTDTQYFGPGTRLTVL.

This chain joins TRBV9 and TRBJ2-7; TRBD2 is a possible D gene (6 bases). The germline V gene encodes CDR1 SGDLS and CDR2 YYNGEE. This CDR3 region has 14 residues. V was shortened by 2 bases and J by 7 bases, with 16 bases between the two germline ends. DNA of the CDR3: TGTGCCAGCAGCGTGGGACTGGAGAGGAATGAGCAGTACTTC. Translated: CASSVGLERNEQYF. Variable domain in full (rest from reference TRBV9 and TRBJ2-7): DSGVTQTPKHLITATGQRVTLRCSPRSGDLSVYWYQQSLDQGLQFLIQYYNGEERAKGNILERFSAQQFPDLHSELNLSSLELGDSALYFCASSVGLERNEQYFGPGTRLTVT.

The chain combines TRBV6-5 with TRBJ1-3; D remains ambiguous. Trimming cost V 2 bases and J 2 bases, with 10 bases left between them. This CDR3 contains 15 residues. From germline, CDR1 is MNHEY and CDR2 SVGAGI. The CDR3 spells CASSYEGNPGNTIYF. The CDR3 nucleotides read TGTGCCAGCAGTTACGAGGGAAACCCTGGAAACACCATATATTTT.

The chain carries TRBV7-2 and TRBJ1-4, with D possibly matching TRBD1 (5 bases). CDR1 and CDR2 from the germline V gene are SGHTA and FQGNSA. V was cut by 1 base and J by 6 bases, with 9 bases left in between. The CDR3 sequence is 14 residues long. CDR3 sequence: CASSLDAGDEKLFF. In DNA, the CDR3 is TGTGCCAGCAGCTTAGACGCGGGGGATGAAAAACTGTTTTTT.

This clonotype was counted between two and nine times. This chain links TRBV6-1 with TRBJ2-3; the D gene is possibly TRBD1 (5 bases). The CDR3 extends over 14 amino acids. The germline gives CDR1 MNHNS, CDR2 SASEGT. Trimming left V 1 base short and J 0 bases short, with 5 bases between. Here the CDR3 reads CASSEGGSTDTQYF. The CDR3 region has the DNA TGTGCCAGCAGTGAAGGGGGCAGCACAGATACGCAGTATTTT.

This sequence joins TRBV6-5 and TRBJ1-2, with TRBD1 as a possible D gene (6 bases). Trimming shortened V by 6 bases and J by 11 bases, and 16 bases separated the two germline ends. CDR1 and CDR2 (germline): MNHEY, SVGAGI. CDR3 size: 12 residues. The CDR3 reads CASSQQGYFYTF. CDR3 DNA: TGTGCCAGCAGCCAACAGGGCTACTTTTACACCTTC.

The CDR3 coding sequence is TGTGCCATCAGTGATCAAACAGGAGTTGCAACTAATGAAAAACTGTTTTTT. Its protein product is CAISDQTGVATNEKLFF. V is TRBV10-3 and J is TRBJ1-4; weak D call: TRBD1 (5 bases). V was pared by 3 bases and J by 0 bases, with 14 bases between. Per the germline V gene, CDR1 is ENHRY and CDR2 is SYGVKD. CDR3 length: 17 residues.

The chain couples TRBV4-2 to TRBJ1-2; weak D call: TRBD1 (6 bases). This CDR3 has 14 amino acids. Germline CDR1 LGHNA, CDR2 YNFKEQ. The V end was cut by 1 base, the J end by 2 bases, with 8 bases between. The CDR3 is CASSQGTDNYGYTF. The CDR3 DNA reads as TGTGCCAGCAGCCAAGGGACAGACAACTATGGCTACACCTTC.

In its sample, this clonotype was seen a few times. The chain joins TRBV7-2 to TRBJ2-3; 13 bases agree with TRBD2. This CDR3 spans 18 amino acids. Germline V CDR1 and CDR2: SGHTA, FQGNSA. V was pared by 5 bases and J by 1 base, with 9 bases of the junction left unmatched. The CDR3 region is CASSTRTSGGPGTDTQYF. In nucleotides, the CDR3 is TGTGCCAGCAGCACCAGGACTAGCGGGGGACCCGGCACAGATACGCAGTATTTT.

V gene TRBV2 combines with J gene TRBJ2-3; D remains unclear. CDR1 and CDR2 (germline): SNHLY, FYNNEI. Trimming took 6 bases from V and 5 from J, leaving 15 bases between them. The CDR3 contains 14 residues. The CDR3 sequence: CASSDPVRLDTQYF. As DNA, the CDR3 is TGTGCCAGCAGCGACCCTGTGCGACTAGATACGCAGTATTTT. Based on the CDR3 plus reference TRBV2 and TRBJ2-3, the full variable domain is EPEVTQTPSHQVTQMGQEVILRCVPISNHLYFYWYRQILGQKVEFLVSFYNNEISEKSEIFDDQFSVERPDGSNFTLKIRSTKLEDSAMYFCASSDPVRLDTQYFGPGTRLTVL.

This clonotype was observed a few times. The rearrangement joins TRBV27 to TRBJ1-1; D gene uncertain. CDR1 is MNHEY and CDR2 is SMNVEV in the germline V gene (reference sequence). The V gene lost 3 bases and the J gene lost 2 bases, with 7 bases spanning the gap. CDR3 length: 13 residues. The CDR3 protein is CASSLQINTEAFF. CDR3 coding DNA: TGTGCCAGCAGTTTGCAGATAAACACTGAAGCTTTCTTT.